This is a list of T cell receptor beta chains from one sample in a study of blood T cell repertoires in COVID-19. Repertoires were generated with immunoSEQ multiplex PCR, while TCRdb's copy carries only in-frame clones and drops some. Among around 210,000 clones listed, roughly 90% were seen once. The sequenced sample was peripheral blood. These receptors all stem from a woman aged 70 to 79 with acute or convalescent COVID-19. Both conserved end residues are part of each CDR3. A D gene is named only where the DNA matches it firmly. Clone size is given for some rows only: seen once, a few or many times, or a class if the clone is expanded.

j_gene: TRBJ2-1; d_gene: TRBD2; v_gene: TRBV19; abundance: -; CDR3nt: TGTGCCAGTAGTCTCCTAGCGGGGCCCAGGTACAATGAGCAGTTCTTC; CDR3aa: CASSLLAGPRYNEQFF
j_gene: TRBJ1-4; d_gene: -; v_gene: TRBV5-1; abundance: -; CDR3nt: TGCGCCAGCAGCTTGTACTGGTCAACTAATGAAAAACTGTTTTTT; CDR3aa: CASSLYWSTNEKLFF
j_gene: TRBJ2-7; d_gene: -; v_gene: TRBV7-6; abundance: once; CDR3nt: TGTGCCAGCAGCCCGGGGGGCAGGACTCTTACCTACGAGCAGTACTTC; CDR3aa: CASSPGGRTLTYEQYF
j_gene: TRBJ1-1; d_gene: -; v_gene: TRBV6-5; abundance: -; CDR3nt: TGTGCCAGCAGCCCGGGACAGAACACTGAAGCTTTCTTT; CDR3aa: CASSPGQNTEAFF
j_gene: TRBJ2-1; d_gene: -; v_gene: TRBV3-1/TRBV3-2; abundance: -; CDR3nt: TGTGCCAGCAGCCAAGATTGGGGCGTGGCAGGGGTGCAGTTCTTC; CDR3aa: CASSQDWGVAGVQFF
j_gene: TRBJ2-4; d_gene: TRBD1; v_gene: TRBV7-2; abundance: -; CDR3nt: TGTGCCAGCAGCCTAGACAACAGGGGACGAGGGGCCAAAAACATTCAGTACTTC; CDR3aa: CASSLDNRGRGAKNIQYF
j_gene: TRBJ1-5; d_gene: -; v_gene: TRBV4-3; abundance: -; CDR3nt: TGCGCCAGCAGCCAAGTAGCGGGGGCGAAGGGACAGCCCCAGCATTTT; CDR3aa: CASSQVAGAKGQPQHF
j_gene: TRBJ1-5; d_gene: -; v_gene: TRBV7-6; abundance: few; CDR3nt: TGTGCCAGCAGCCTCACTACCCCTGGACAGTCAAATCAGCCCCAGCATTTT; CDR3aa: CASSLTTPGQSNQPQHF
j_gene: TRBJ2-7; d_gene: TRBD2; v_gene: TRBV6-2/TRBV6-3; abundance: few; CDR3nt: TGTGCCAGCAGTCAGGGACTAGCGGGGGATCTCGCCGAGCAGTACTTC; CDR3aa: CASSQGLAGDLAEQYF
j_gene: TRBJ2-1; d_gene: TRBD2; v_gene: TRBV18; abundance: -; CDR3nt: TGTGCCAGCTCTTCGGGGGGACGACCCAATGAGCAGTTCTTC; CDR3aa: CASSSGGRPNEQFF
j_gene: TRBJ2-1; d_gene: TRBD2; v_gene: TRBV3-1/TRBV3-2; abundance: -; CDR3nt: TGTGCCAGCAGCCAAATTAGCGGGGGCGGATTCGAGCAGTTCTTC; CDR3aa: CASSQISGGGFEQFF
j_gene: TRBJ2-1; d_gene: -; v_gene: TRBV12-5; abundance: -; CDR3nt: TGTGCTAGTAGGGGGGGGAGGAGGTACGAGCAGTTCTTC; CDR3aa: CASRGGRRYEQFF
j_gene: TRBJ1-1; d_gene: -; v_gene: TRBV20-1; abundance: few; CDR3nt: TGCAGTGCTAGAGTGAGTGAAGCTTTCTTT; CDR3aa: CSARVSEAFF
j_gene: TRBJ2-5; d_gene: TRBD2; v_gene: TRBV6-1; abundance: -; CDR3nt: TGTGCCAGCAGTGAATCGGGGACTAGCGGGGGGGCCAGAGAGACCCAGTACTTC; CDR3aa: CASSESGTSGGARETQYF
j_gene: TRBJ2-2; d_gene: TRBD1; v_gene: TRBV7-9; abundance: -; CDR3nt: TGTGCCAGCAGCCCCCCCAGGGGGCTTGTCACCGGGGAGCTGTTTTTT; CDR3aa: CASSPPRGLVTGELFF
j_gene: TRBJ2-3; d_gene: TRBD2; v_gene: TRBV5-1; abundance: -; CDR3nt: TGCGCCAGCAGCTTGGGGACTAGCGGGGGGAACGATTTT; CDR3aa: CASSLGTSGGNDF
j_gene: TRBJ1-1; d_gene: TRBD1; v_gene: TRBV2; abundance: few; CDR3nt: TGTGCCAGCAGAGGGGGCCCCTCTGAAGCTTTCTTT; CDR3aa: CASRGGPSEAFF
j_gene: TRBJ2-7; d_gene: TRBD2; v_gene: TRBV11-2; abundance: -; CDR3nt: TGTGCCAGCAGCTTCGGTGTGGCAGGGACTAGCGGGAGTTACGAGCAGTACTTC; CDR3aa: CASSFGVAGTSGSYEQYF